These 15 T cell receptor beta chains originate from one sample sequenced in a study of siplizumab effects on memory and regulatory T cells. Only in-frame clones appear in the TCRdb table, and some are missing; sequencing was by immunoSEQ multiplex PCR. Here the sample spans roughly 100,000 clones, over 85% being singletons. Input material: CD8+ T cells sorted from blood. These receptors all stem from a human donor in good health.

The CDR3 DNA reads as TGTGCCAGTAGTTTCCCAGGCCCACTATTTTATGGCTACACCTTC. Protein: CASSFPGPLFYGYTF. V usage is TRBV19 and J usage is TRBJ1-2, with no clear D. The CDR3 contains 15 residues. From germline, CDR1 is LNHDA and CDR2 SQIVND (reference sequence). Trimming removed 5 bases from V and 5 bases from J, with 18 bases in between.

The chain combines TRBV30 with TRBJ1-2, with a tentative D call TRBD1 (5 bases). Germline assignment: CDR1 GTSNPN and CDR2 SVGIG (reference sequence). V was clipped by 0 bases and J by 4 bases, with 18 bases between them. This CDR3 has 16 amino acids. DNA for the CDR3: TGTGCCTGGAGTGTCCCGGACACCTCCTTTTTCTATGGCTACACCTTC. Translation gives CAWSVPDTSFFYGYTF.

The chain couples TRBV5-1 to TRBJ2-5; possible D gene TRBD2, 5 bases. Germline lookup yields CDR1 SGHRS and CDR2 YFSETQ. V was clipped by 7 bases and J by 4 bases, with 26 bases between them. This CDR3 contains 17 residues. CDR3 sequence reads: CASGYLEAAASTETQYF. The CDR3 region has the DNA TGCGCCAGCGGGTACCTTGAGGCGGCAGCTAGCACAGAGACCCAGTACTTC.

In this sample, this clone turned up once. The chain links TRBV7-3 to TRBJ2-1; D is ambiguous. Deletions cut 5 bases from V and 4 bases from J, with 12 bases between. CDR1 is SGHTA, CDR2 FQGTGA, per germline. This CDR3 spans 14 amino acids. CDR3 sequence reads: CASSPSPPYNEQFF. The CDR3 bases are TGTGCCAGCAGCCCATCGCCCCCTTACAATGAGCAGTTCTTC.

The rearrangement uses TRBV14 and TRBJ1-1; D unclear. Per germline, CDR1 SGHDN and CDR2 FVKESK. The CDR3 sequence is 13 residues long. The V end lost 1 base, the J end lost 8 bases, and 11 bases lay between the germline ends. CDR3 region: CASSQAGWREAFF. CDR3 bases: TGTGCCAGCAGCCAAGCGGGTTGGAGGGAAGCTTTCTTT.

This clone was detected a few times. The V call is TRBV19, the J call TRBJ1-1; D remains ambiguous. The CDR3 consists of 15 residues. Trimming removed 1 base at V and 1 base at J, with 10 bases between. Germline values: CDR1 LNHDA, CDR2 SQIVND (reference sequence). Here the CDR3 reads CASSIAGDGNTEAFF. CDR3 nucleotides: TGTGCCAGTAGTATAGCCGGCGACGGGAACACTGAAGCTTTCTTT.

The count of this clone is one. The rearrangement links TRBV29-1 to TRBJ2-3, with a tentative D call TRBD1 (6 bases). This CDR3 has 13 amino acids. The V end lost 7 bases, the J end lost 2 bases, and 13 bases lay between the germline ends. Germline V gene data show CDR1 as SQVTM and CDR2 as ANQGSEA. The CDR3 DNA sequence: TGCAGCGGGAGGTGGACAGCCACAGATACGCAGTATTTT. Translation: CSGRWTATDTQYF.

The chain is built from TRBV4-3 and TRBJ2-5, with TRBD2 as a possible D gene (6 bases). The end of the DNA fits TRBJ2-7 better, so the J call may be wrong. This CDR3 has 15 amino acids. The germline V gene encodes CDR1 LGHNA and CDR2 YSLEER. The CDR3 DNA reads TGCGCCAGCAGCCAAGAGTTAGCGGCGCGGTACGAGCAGTACTTC. This codes for CASSQELAARYEQYF.

The chain couples TRBV14 to TRBJ1-1, with 7 bases matching TRBD1. The CDR3 has 14 amino acids. Germline V gene sequence: CDR1 SGHDN, CDR2 FVKESK. The ends lost 3 bases at V and 3 bases at J; junction bases unmatched: 4. The CDR3 loop is CASSQGRGYTEAFF. The CDR3 region has the DNA TGTGCCAGCAGCCAGGGCAGGGGGTACACTGAAGCTTTCTTT.

This rearrangement joins TRBV6-1 to TRBJ1-6; maybe TRBD1 (5 bases). CDR3 length equals 14 residues. Trimming removed 6 bases from V and 2 bases from J, with 8 bases in between. The germline gives CDR1 MNHNS, CDR2 SASEGT. CDR3 residues: CASSRGAYNSPLHF. The CDR3 DNA reads as TGTGCCAGCAGCCGGGGCGCCTATAATTCACCCCTCCACTTT.

This sequence joins TRBV5-1 and TRBJ1-2, with a weak D call TRBD1 (6 bases). The germline CDR1 and CDR2 sequences are SGHRS and YFSETQ. V lost 1 base, J lost 0 bases, and 13 bases lay in between. This CDR3 spans 16 amino acids. This chain's CDR3 is CASSLNAGQPNYGYTF. The CDR3 region has the DNA TGCGCCAGCAGCTTGAACGCTGGACAGCCTAACTATGGCTACACCTTC.

This clone has just one count. The CDR3 sequence is CASSSRGSNYGYTF. In nucleotides, the CDR3 is TGTGCCAGCAGTTCGAGAGGTTCTAACTATGGCTACACCTTC. The chain combines TRBV27 with TRBJ1-2; D uncertain. In germline, CDR1 is MNHEY, CDR2 SMNVEV (reference sequence). The V and J ends lost 4 bases and 0 bases respectively, with 9 bases between them. This CDR3 region has 14 residues.

The genes are TRBV10-3 and TRBJ1-2; 10 bases agree with TRBD1. CDR1 is ENHRY and CDR2 is SYGVKD in the germline V gene. This CDR3 contains 18 residues. Germline trimming cut 5 bases from V and 3 bases from J; bases unmatched to any gene: 15. The CDR3 here is CAISSTGTGAIPDYGYTF. DNA for the CDR3: TGTGCCATCAGTAGCACCGGGACAGGGGCTATCCCCGACTATGGCTACACCTTC.

The chain has TRBV27 and TRBJ2-4; D is possibly TRBD2 (6 bases). This CDR3 spans 17 amino acids. V was trimmed by 0 bases and J by 6 bases, leaving 18 bases between them. CDR1 and CDR2 from the germline V gene are MNHEY and SMNVEV (reference sequence). Here the CDR3 reads CASSLSGLSVSGNIQYF. In DNA form, the CDR3 reads TGTGCCAGCAGTTTATCGGGACTGTCCGTTTCCGGAAACATTCAGTACTTC.

V gene TRBV7-2 combines with J gene TRBJ2-2; D is unresolved. Germline CDR1 reads SGHTA; CDR2 reads FQGNSA. The CDR3 is 15 residues long. V was cut by 1 base and J by 0 bases, with 6 bases left in between. The CDR3 is CASSLEGSNTGELFF. The CDR3 bases are TGTGCCAGCAGCTTAGAGGGTTCGAACACCGGGGAGCTGTTTTTT.